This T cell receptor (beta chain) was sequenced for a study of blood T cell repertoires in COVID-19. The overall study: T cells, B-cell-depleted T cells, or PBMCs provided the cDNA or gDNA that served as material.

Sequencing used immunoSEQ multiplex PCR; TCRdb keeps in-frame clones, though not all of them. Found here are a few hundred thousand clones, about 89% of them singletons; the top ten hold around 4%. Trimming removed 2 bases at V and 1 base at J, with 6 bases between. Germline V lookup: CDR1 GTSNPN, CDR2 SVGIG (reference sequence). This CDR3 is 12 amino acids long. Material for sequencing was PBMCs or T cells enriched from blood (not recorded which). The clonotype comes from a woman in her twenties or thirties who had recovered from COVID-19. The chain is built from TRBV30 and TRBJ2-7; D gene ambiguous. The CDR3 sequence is CAWSRGSYEQYF. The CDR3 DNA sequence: TGTGCCTGGAGTCGAGGTTCCTACGAGCAGTACTTC.